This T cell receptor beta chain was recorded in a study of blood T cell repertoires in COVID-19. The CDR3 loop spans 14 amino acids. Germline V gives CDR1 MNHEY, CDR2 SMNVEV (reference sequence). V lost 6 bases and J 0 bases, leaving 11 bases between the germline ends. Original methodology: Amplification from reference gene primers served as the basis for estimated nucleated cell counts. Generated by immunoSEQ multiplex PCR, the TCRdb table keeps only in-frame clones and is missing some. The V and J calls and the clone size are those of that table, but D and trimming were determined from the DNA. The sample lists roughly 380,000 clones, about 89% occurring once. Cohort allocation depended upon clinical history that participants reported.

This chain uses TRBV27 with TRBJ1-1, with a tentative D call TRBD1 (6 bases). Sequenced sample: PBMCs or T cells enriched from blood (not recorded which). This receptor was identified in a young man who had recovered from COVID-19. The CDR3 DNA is TGTGCCAGCAGATTCACAGGGATGAACACTGAAGCTTTCTTT. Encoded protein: CASRFTGMNTEAFF.